This T cell receptor (beta chain) was captured by sequencing in a study of identical twins. Notes on the study in general: Beta out-of-frame sequences showed weaker excess sharing between twins. Conclusions leaned on cross-sectional statistical analysis and did not track the same donors over time.

A universal primer site came from template switching; cDNA carried unique molecular identifiers. One entry per CDR3 protein, called by TCRdb with MiXCR from the 5' RACE reads. The sample carries nearly 200,000 distinct CDR3 sequences, about a sixth recorded once. This CDR3 spans 12 amino acids. The germline V and J ends were trimmed by 4 bases and 6 bases, with 10 bases remaining between them. This clonotype was seen a handful of times. Its target is unknown. These data also formed part of another study, on T cells expressing NK-cell markers. As that report states: A handful of donors likewise had their CD3+CD56-NKG2C+ fraction led by these clonotypes.

Sequencing was done on a sample of CD8+ T cells sorted from blood. This chain links TRBV12-3 or TRBV12-4 with TRBJ2-7, with no clear D. The sequence was collected from a woman between 18 and 30 years old in good health. The CDR3 DNA sequence: TGTGCCAGCAGTTACATAAGCGTCGAGCAGTACTTC. Translated, it gives CASSYISVEQYF.